Shown below are 30 T cell receptor beta chains from a single sample sequenced in a study of T cells after yellow fever vaccination. TCRdb reanalysed the 5' RACE reads using MiXCR and keeps one entry per CDR3 protein. The table includes approximately 260,000 distinct CDR3 sequences, 10% to 15% detected once. The sequencing used CD4+ T cells sorted from PBMCs, collected 45 days after the yellow fever booster vaccination. These receptors originate from a man younger than 40 who received the YFV17D yellow fever vaccine.

This clonotype was counted a few times. The rearrangement joins TRBV20-1 to TRBJ2-2, with D possibly being TRBD1 (6 bases). V was trimmed by 1 base and J by 3 bases, leaving 9 bases between them. There are 14 residues in the CDR3. Per germline, CDR1 DFQATT and CDR2 SNEGSKA (reference sequence). CDR3 in amino acids: CSARGGRHTGELFF. The CDR3 DNA sequence: TGCAGTGCTAGAGGGGGGCGTCACACCGGGGAGCTGTTTTTT.

This chain uses TRBV20-1 with TRBJ2-1; 8 nucleotides line up with TRBD2. The CDR3 loop spans 13 amino acids. V lost 6 bases and J lost 6; bases outside the gene matches: 7. Germline V gives CDR1 DFQATT, CDR2 SNEGSKA (reference sequence). The CDR3 region has the DNA TGCAGTGCCAAGCGGGAGATTGTCAATGAGCAGTTCTTC. As protein: CSAKREIVNEQFF.

This clonotype has a handful of counts. J is TRBJ2-7 and V is TRBV7-2; 13 bases agree with TRBD2. This CDR3 contains 15 residues. Trimming at V came to 6 bases and at J to 6 bases, leaving 8 bases not matched to a gene. Germline assignment: CDR1 SGHTA and CDR2 FQGNSA. CDR3 nucleotide sequence: TGTGCCAGCAGATCTACTAGCGGGAGGGCGTTCGAGCAGTACTTC. Translation gives CASRSTSGRAFEQYF.

V and J are TRBV7-6 and TRBJ2-3; D ambiguous. There are 15 residues in the CDR3. The germline CDR1 and CDR2 sequences are SGHVS and FNYEAQ. The V end was cut by 5 bases, the J end by 4 bases, with 16 bases between. CDR3 sequence reads: CASSPHPTLPDTQYF. In nucleotides, the CDR3 is TGTGCCAGCAGCCCACACCCCACACTTCCAGATACGCAGTATTTT.

This chain joins TRBV4-3 and TRBJ2-3; the D gene is possibly TRBD1 (6 bases). V shed 3 bases and J shed 5 bases, with 15 bases lying between them. This CDR3 has 15 amino acids. The germline V gene has CDR1 LGHNA and CDR2 YSLEER. Written as DNA, the CDR3 is TGCGCCAGCAGCCACCGGCCAGGGGATCGAGATACGCAGTATTTT. Amino acid sequence: CASSHRPGDRDTQYF.

This clonotype was detected only a few times. The chain couples TRBV7-2 to TRBJ2-3, with D tentatively TRBD2 (6 bases). The V end lost 5 bases, the J end lost 7 bases, and 10 bases lay between the germline ends. Germline values: CDR1 SGHTA, CDR2 FQGNSA. The CDR3 has 12 amino acids. The CDR3 sequence: CASSAGTYTQYF. CDR3 nucleotide sequence: TGTGCCAGCAGCGCCGGGACTTATACGCAGTATTTT.

This clonotype has ten or more counts. V gene TRBV3-1 combines with J gene TRBJ1-3; D gene uncertain. Germline V gives CDR1 LGHDT, CDR2 YNNKEL (reference sequence). The CDR3 consists of 11 residues. The V end lost 5 bases, the J end lost 4 bases, and 3 bases lay between the germline ends. This CDR3 reads CASSYGNTIYF. CDR3 DNA: TGTGCCAGCAGCTACGGAAACACCATATATTTT.

The chain combines TRBV7-2 with TRBJ2-2; D gene unclear. Looked up from germline, CDR1 is SGHTA and CDR2 is FQGNSA. CDR3 length: 9 residues. The CDR3 protein is CSRTGELFF. Written as DNA, the CDR3 is TGTTCTCGGACCGGGGAGCTGTTTTTT.

The genes are TRBV11-2 and TRBJ1-5, with a tentative D call TRBD1 (5 bases). The CDR3 length is 15 residues. Germline CDR1 SGHAT, CDR2 FQNNGV. Trimming removed 3 bases from V and 7 bases from J, with 16 bases in between. For the CDR3, the DNA is TGTGCCAGCAGCTTTGGGACGGGGATCGGGCAGCCCCAGCATTTT. This codes for CASSFGTGIGQPQHF.

This clonotype showed up many times. An end of the junction differs from the germline gene, which may be a read error. This sequence joins TRBV5-1 and TRBJ2-5; D possibly corresponds to TRBD1 (5 bases). The CDR3 spans 12 residues. CDR1 and CDR2 (germline): SGHRS, YFSETQ. CDR3 nucleotides: TGTGCCAGCAGTCAGGGTTCAGAGACCCAGTACTTC. It codes for CASSQGSETQYF.

This clonotype was seen only once. The chain recombines TRBV30 with TRBJ2-5; TRBD2 matches 8 bases. Unmatched junction bases numbered 8, after V lost 4 bases and J lost 4 bases. Germline V gene lookup returns CDR1 GTSNPN and CDR2 SVGIG (reference sequence). The CDR3 loop spans 14 amino acids. CDR3: CAWMEREILETQYF. DNA for the CDR3: TGTGCCTGGATGGAGCGGGAGATTTTAGAGACCCAGTACTTC.

This clonotype was picked up a small number of times. In DNA form, the CDR3 reads TGCAGTGCTCGGGACAGCATTAGAGATACGCAGTATTTT. This sequence encodes CSARDSIRDTQYF. The gene calls are TRBV20-1 and TRBJ2-3; the match to TRBD1 covers 7 bases. This CDR3 comprises 13 residues. V gave up 5 bases and J gave up 5 bases; unmatched junction bases: 7. Germline CDR1 DFQATT, CDR2 SNEGSKA (reference sequence).

V gene TRBV3-1 combines with J gene TRBJ1-4; D call uncertain. The V and J ends lost 0 bases and 4 bases respectively, with 6 bases between them. The germline gives CDR1 LGHDT, CDR2 YNNKEL (reference sequence). This CDR3 has 14 amino acids. The CDR3 sequence is CASSQDLRNEKLFF. The CDR3 nucleotides are TGTGCCAGCAGCCAAGATCTGCGTAATGAAAAACTGTTTTTT.

In its sample, this clonotype was seen a few times. The J gene is TRBJ1-6, the V gene TRBV9; 9 nucleotides align to TRBD1. Germline V CDR1 and CDR2: SGDLS, YYNGEE. V gave up 0 bases and J gave up 9 bases; unmatched junction bases: 7. The CDR3 has 16 residues. The CDR3 DNA reads TGTGCCAGCAGCGTAGGGGGGGACAGGGAAGGTTCACCCCTCCACTTT. This gives the protein CASSVGGDREGSPLHF.

This clonotype has just a few counts. The chain recombines TRBV28 with TRBJ2-3, with 13 bases identical to TRBD2. The germline V gene has CDR1 MDHEN and CDR2 SYDVKM. This CDR3 contains 16 residues. Trimming cost V 6 bases and J 5 bases; bases outside gene matches: 8. The DNA of the CDR3 is TGTGCCAGCAGGCCCGCACTAGCGGGAGGGAAAGATACGCAGTATTTT. It is translated as CASRPALAGGKDTQYF.

This chain connects TRBV4-3 to TRBJ2-7; either TRBD1 or TRBD2 may fit D (5 bases each). The CDR3 runs to 16 residues. Germline V gives CDR1 LGHNA, CDR2 YSLEER. V shed 0 bases and J shed 2 bases, with 14 bases lying between them. The CDR3 loop reads CASSQDGTKRAYEQYF. The CDR3 nucleotides are TGCGCCAGCAGCCAAGATGGGACGAAGAGGGCCTACGAGCAGTACTTC.

This clonotype was recorded many times. This chain uses TRBV20-1 with TRBJ2-2; D tentatively fits TRBD1 or TRBD2 (5 bases each). Germline values: CDR1 DFQATT, CDR2 SNEGSKA (reference sequence). Trimming took 6 bases from V and 4 from J, leaving 15 bases between them. This CDR3 has 14 residues. CDR3 sequence reads: CSAQPGPSTGELFF. For the CDR3, the DNA is TGCAGTGCGCAACCGGGACCAAGCACCGGGGAGCTGTTTTTT.

The rearrangement uses TRBV7-2 and TRBJ2-7; D is possibly TRBD1 or TRBD2 (6 bases each). CDR1 is SGHTA, CDR2 FQGNSA, per germline. V lost 7 bases to trimming and J lost 1 base, with 17 bases between them. The CDR3 covers 15 residues. Here the CDR3 DNA reads TGTGCCAGCACCCTAGGGGGGAGCGGGTCCTACGAGCAGTACTTC. Translation gives CASTLGGSGSYEQYF.

This sequence joins TRBV10-3 and TRBJ2-5; D may be TRBD1 (6 bases). With 3 bases removed from V and 5 bases from J, the gap between germline ends came to 16 bases. CDR1 is ENHRY and CDR2 is SYGVKD in the germline V gene. The CDR3 contains 15 residues. CDR3 in amino acids: CAISDWDKNRETQYF. The CDR3 DNA sequence: TGTGCCATCAGTGATTGGGACAAGAACCGGGAGACCCAGTACTTC.

This clonotype came up a few times. This chain joins TRBV5-1 and TRBJ1-2; 9 nucleotides align to TRBD1. The CDR3 totals 16 residues. After removal of 0 bases from V and 4 bases from J, the junction contained 7 bases not matched to a gene. Germline V gene data show CDR1 as SGHRS and CDR2 as YFSETQ. The CDR3 DNA sequence: TGCGCCAGCAGCTTGGACAGGGGGCCCATACCCTATGGCTACACCTTC. Residues: CASSLDRGPIPYGYTF.

Many counts were recorded for this clonotype. The chain has TRBV5-1 and TRBJ2-6; D is perhaps TRBD1 (6 bases). V was cut by 1 base and J by 0 bases, with 8 bases left in between. In germline, CDR1 is SGHRS, CDR2 YFSETQ. There are 16 residues in the CDR3. The CDR3 coding sequence is TGCGCCAGCAGCTTGATGGACAGCTCTGGGGCCAACGTCCTGACTTTC. It translates to CASSLMDSSGANVLTF.

In this sample, this clonotype turned up a few times. The chain has TRBV29-1 and TRBJ2-1; the D gene is possibly TRBD2 (5 bases). V was cut by 3 bases and J by 7 bases, with 13 bases left in between. This CDR3 is 13 amino acids long. Germline loops: CDR1 SQVTM, CDR2 ANQGSEA. This CDR3 is CSVDERGPNEQFF. The CDR3 DNA follows: TGCAGCGTTGACGAGCGCGGGCCTAATGAGCAGTTCTTC.

This clonotype was recorded many times. The chain joins TRBV28 to TRBJ2-1, with a possible D match to TRBD2 (6 bases). The CDR3 loop spans 15 amino acids. Germline assignment: CDR1 MDHEN and CDR2 SYDVKM. Trimming took off 2 bases at V and 0 bases at J, with 8 bases between the two ends. The DNA of the CDR3 is TGTGCCAGCAGTTTAGGAGGGGCCTCCTACAATGAGCAGTTCTTC. Translation gives CASSLGGASYNEQFF. Supplemented by reference TRBV28 and TRBJ2-1, the full variable domain reads DVKVTQSSRYLVKRTGEKVFLECVQDMDHENMFWYRQDPGLGLRLIYFSYDVKMKEKGDIPEGYSVSREKKERFSLILESASTNQTSMYLCASSLGGASYNEQFFGPGTRLTVL.

There are a few counts of this clonotype. V usage is TRBV6-2 or TRBV6-3 and J usage is TRBJ2-5; D perhaps matches TRBD2 (6 bases). CDR1 is MNHEY and CDR2 is SVGEGT in the germline V gene. The CDR3 consists of 11 residues. Trimming stripped 5 bases from V and 11 bases from J, with 12 bases between. Written as DNA, the CDR3 is TGTGCCAGCAGTAGGGCGGGGCCTCAGTACTTC. This translates into CASSRAGPQYF.

V and J are TRBV12-3 or TRBV12-4 and TRBJ2-3; the match to TRBD2 covers 8 bases. The ends lost 10 bases at V and 3 bases at J; junction bases unmatched: 6. CDR3 length: 13 residues. CDR3 DNA sequence: TGTGCCATTCAGCGCGGGGGGACAGATACGCAGTATTTT. It is translated as CAIQRGGTDTQYF.

The chain uses TRBV5-4 and TRBJ2-1; TRBD2 might be the D (6 bases). V was pared by 4 bases and J by 10 bases, with 18 bases between. The length of the CDR3 is 14 residues. Germline assignment: CDR1 SGHNT and CDR2 YYREEE (reference sequence). CDR3 DNA sequence: TGTGCCAGCAGCCCGCTGGCAGGGACTTGGGAGCAGTTCTTC. Amino acid sequence: CASSPLAGTWEQFF.

A few counts support this clonotype. V and J are TRBV27 and TRBJ1-4, with TRBD1 matching over 7 bases. This CDR3 has 15 residues. V gave up 5 bases and J gave up 2 bases; unmatched junction bases: 5. Germline CDR1 and CDR2: MNHEY and SMNVEV (reference sequence). This chain's CDR3 is CASSPTGWTNEKLFF. CDR3 nucleotide sequence: TGTGCCAGCAGTCCGACAGGGTGGACTAATGAAAAACTGTTTTTT.

The rearrangement uses TRBV2 and TRBJ2-4; 9 bases line up with TRBD1. CDR1 SNHLY and CDR2 FYNNEI come from the germline V gene. CDR3 size: 16 residues. The ends lost 3 bases at V and 1 base at J; junction bases unmatched: 4. CDR3 loop: CASSDRDRDAKNIQYF. The CDR3, as DNA: TGTGCCAGCAGTGACCGGGACAGGGACGCCAAAAACATTCAGTACTTC.

This sequence joins TRBV2 and TRBJ2-1; 8 bases map to TRBD2. Per germline, CDR1 SNHLY and CDR2 FYNNEI. Germline trimming cut 4 bases from V and 4 bases from J; bases unmatched to any gene: 3. There are 14 residues in the CDR3. The CDR3 loop is CASSVAGGYNEQFF. The CDR3 DNA is TGTGCCAGCAGTGTTGCGGGAGGATACAATGAGCAGTTCTTC.

The V gene is TRBV11-2, the J gene TRBJ2-3, with D perhaps TRBD2 (5 bases). Germline lookup yields CDR1 SGHAT and CDR2 FQNNGV. The V end was cut by 5 bases, the J end by 4 bases, with 10 bases between. This CDR3 contains 13 residues. CDR3 in DNA: TGTGCCAGCAGCATGACTAATTCAGATACGCAGTATTTT. This translates into CASSMTNSDTQYF.